This T cell receptor beta chain was sequenced in a study of regulatory T cells in long-lasting Graves disease. Combining iRepertoire HTBI primers with Arm-PCR of CDR3 regions, the authors built TCR beta libraries. TCRdb processed the multiplex PCR reads anew with MiXCR; each CDR3 protein has one entry. This table holds approximately 460,000 distinct CDR3 sequences, over 15% found once. Time point here: newly diagnosed GD, antithyroid drugs for less than 3 months. The TCR library was prepared using RNA isolated from PBMCs. The V and J ends lost 6 bases and 0 bases, in that order; junction bases with no gene match: 11. Germline V CDR1 and CDR2: MGHRA, YSYEKL. The CDR3 runs 17 residues. These data were also reused for a study on T cells in Graves' hyperthyroidism and ophthalmopathy. As reported in that work: Most thyroid clonotypes that were expanded above 0.001 also turned up in blood.

Here the sequenced sample was peripheral blood mononuclear cells (PBMCs), taken at new diagnosis, from a patient treated with antithyroid drugs. The clonotype comes from a woman under 40 with Graves disease. The chain carries TRBV4-1 and TRBJ1-1; TRBD1 matches 9 bases. The CDR3 sequence: CASRQAPGQGMNTEAFF. The CDR3 region has the DNA TGCGCCAGCAGACAGGCTCCTGGACAGGGGATGAACACTGAAGCTTTCTTT.